The present T cell receptor (beta chain) was sequenced within a study of beta chain features in type 1 diabetes. Study results and limitations: Shortening of TCRB CDR3s, moderate but significant, appeared in all four CD4+ subsets of Type 1 diabetes patients.

Regarding this clone: Its antigen is as yet unknown.

Sequenced material consisted of expressed TCRB transcripts (all of the isolated RNA was reverse transcribed). This table comes from immunoSEQ multiplex PCR, and its TCRdb copy is limited to in-frame clones, with some not included. The sample holds about 25,000 clones; around 68% are singletons and the top ten take around 1.1%. Germline CDR1 is LNHDA and CDR2 is SQIVND (reference sequence). This CDR3 has 11 residues. V gave up 6 bases and J gave up 11 bases, with 13 bases separating them. The chain recombines TRBV19 with TRBJ1-1; a possible D gene is TRBD1 (6 bases). The source material was stem cell memory CD4+ T cells from blood. The clonotype was recovered from a woman between 35 and 50 years old with type 1 diabetes. CDR3 sequence reads: CASSLEGEAFF. CDR3 DNA sequence: TGTGCCAGTAGCCTCGAGGGGGAGGCTTTCTTT.